Reported below is one T cell receptor (beta chain). The sample originates from a study of CXCR3-negative and CXCR3-positive naive CD8 T cells. The TRB libraries of cDNA were built by UMI-labeled 5' RACE. With the 5' RACE reads reprocessed, TCRdb shows one record per CDR3 protein and no DNA. The data include some 7,400 distinct CDR3 sequences; the top ten clones carry around 1.7%. This CDR3 contains 15 residues. The germline gives CDR1 SQVTM, CDR2 ANQGSEA. The origin of this receptor is a human donor in good health. Some clones in this sample may be carry-over from other donors' samples. J is TRBJ2-1 and V is TRBV29-1; no DNA is available, so the TRBD1 call from TCRdb remains unchecked. Material: naive CXCR3- CD8+ T cells from blood. The subset is: CD45RO-CCR7+CD27+CD95- naive CD8+ T cells lacking CXCR3 (TNR3-). CDR3 region: CSVDQEWGDYNEQFF.